The rows below give T cell receptor beta chains drawn from one sample of a study of early T cells in non-severe SARS-CoV-2 infection. TCRdb itself ran the 5' RACE reads through MiXCR, one entry per CDR3 protein. The sample yields about 64,000 distinct CDR3 sequences, less than 9.5% seen once. The source was whole blood, collected at baseline. All receptors come from an adult who was a healthcare worker with PCR-confirmed SARS-CoV-2 infection or an uninfected control (not recorded which). Each CDR3 is given with its conserved first and last residue. Each record gives: V gene, J gene, clone size, D gene, CDR3 protein, CDR3 DNA. The D gene is left open where the match is weak. Rows may omit the clone size; those that give it use once, few, many or a size class.

V: TRBV18; J: TRBJ2-2; size: .; D: .; CDR3: CASSPGSYRELTGELFF; DNA: TGTGCCAGCTCACCAGGGTCCTACAGGGAGTTAACCGGGGAGCTGTTTTTT
V: TRBV5-1; J: TRBJ1-1; size: many; D: .; CDR3: CASRAWDGNTEAFF; DNA: TGCGCCAGCAGAGCTTGGGACGGAAACACTGAAGCTTTCTTT
V: TRBV4-1; J: TRBJ1-2; size: medium-sized; D: TRBD1; CDR3: CASSQDRGLGYGYTF; DNA: TGCGCCAGCAGCCAGGACAGGGGGCTAGGCTATGGCTACACCTTC
V: TRBV29-1; J: TRBJ2-3; size: few; D: TRBD1; CDR3: CSVRGPGTDTQYF; DNA: TGCAGCGTAAGGGGGCCCGGCACAGATACGCAGTATTTT
V: TRBV28; J: TRBJ2-7; size: .; D: .; CDR3: CASSLLYEQYF; DNA: TGTGCCAGCAGTTTGCTGTACGAGCAGTACTTC
V: TRBV19; J: TRBJ2-3; size: many; D: .; CDR3: CASSRARVSTDTQYF; DNA: TGTGCCAGTAGTAGAGCCCGCGTTAGCACAGATACGCAGTATTTT
V: TRBV2; J: TRBJ1-2; size: .; D: .; CDR3: CASSAGPVAYGYTF; DNA: TGTGCCAGCAGTGCAGGGCCCGTCGCTTATGGCTACACCTTC
V: TRBV12-3/TRBV12-4; J: TRBJ1-3; size: few; D: .; CDR3: CASFLRGGGGNTIYF; DNA: TGTGCCAGCTTCCTCAGGGGTGGTGGTGGAAACACCATATATTTT
V: TRBV11-1; J: TRBJ2-2; size: .; D: .; CDR3: CASSWYTGELFF; DNA: TGTGCCAGCAGCTGGTACACCGGGGAGCTGTTTTTT
V: TRBV4-2; J: TRBJ2-1; size: many; D: .; CDR3: CASSQTNLAYNEQFF; DNA: TGTGCCAGCAGCCAGACGAACCTTGCCTACAATGAGCAGTTCTTC
V: TRBV25-1; J: TRBJ2-3; size: .; D: TRBD1; CDR3: CASSEYRDSGGTDTQYF; DNA: TGTGCCAGCAGTGAATATAGGGACAGCGGAGGCACAGATACGCAGTATTTT
V: TRBV5-1; J: TRBJ2-3; size: few; D: .; CDR3: CASSSSSGGTDTQYF; DNA: TGCGCCAGCAGCTCAAGTTCGGGAGGCACAGATACGCAGTATTTT
V: TRBV4-1; J: TRBJ2-7; size: few; D: .; CDR3: CASSQGASYYEQYF; DNA: TGCGCCAGCAGCCAAGGAGCCAGCTACTACGAGCAGTACTTC
V: TRBV29-1; J: TRBJ1-3; size: many; D: TRBD1; CDR3: CSGETGTGNTIYF; DNA: TGCAGCGGTGAGACAGGGACTGGAAACACCATATATTTT
V: TRBV11-2; J: TRBJ2-4; size: many; D: .; CDR3: CANSGGYEGIQYF; DNA: TGTGCCAACAGCGGTGGCTATGAGGGCATTCAGTACTTC
V: TRBV11-2; J: TRBJ2-7; size: many; D: .; CDR3: CASSLSLLSYEQYF; DNA: TGTGCCAGCAGCTTATCTCTACTCTCCTACGAGCAGTACTTC
V: TRBV6-6; J: TRBJ2-7; size: many; D: .; CDR3: CASSYPGTAMYEQYF; DNA: TGTGCCAGCAGTTACCCCGGGACGGCCATGTACGAGCAGTACTTC
V: TRBV12-3/TRBV12-4; J: TRBJ2-1; size: .; D: TRBD2; CDR3: CASSLELAGFLINEQFF; DNA: TGTGCCAGCAGTTTAGAACTAGCGGGATTCCTGATTAATGAGCAGTTCTTC
V: TRBV5-4; J: TRBJ2-7; size: few; D: .; CDR3: CASSLGAPGEQYF; DNA: TGTGCCAGCAGCTTGGGGGCGCCGGGCGAACAGTACTTC
V: TRBV5-1; J: TRBJ2-7; size: .; D: .; CDR3: CASRRDWNSYEQYF; DNA: TGCGCCAGCAGACGAGACTGGAACTCCTACGAGCAGTACTTC
V: TRBV15; J: TRBJ2-5; size: many; D: .; CDR3: CATSRDGGDQETQYF; DNA: TGTGCCACCAGCAGAGATGGCGGTGATCAAGAGACCCAGTACTTC
V: TRBV3-1; J: TRBJ1-6; size: .; D: .; CDR3: CASSQADRLGSPLHF; DNA: TGTGCCAGCAGCCAAGCCGACAGGCTCGGCTCACCCCTCCACTTT
V: TRBV20-1; J: TRBJ2-7; size: .; D: .; CDR3: CSARGGAGTSYEQYF; DNA: TGCAGTGCTAGAGGAGGGGCAGGGACCTCCTACGAGCAGTACTTC
V: TRBV4-1; J: TRBJ1-6; size: .; D: .; CDR3: CASSVISPLHF; DNA: TGCGCCAGCAGCGTTATATCACCCCTCCACTTT
V: TRBV6-5; J: TRBJ2-3; size: few; D: .; CDR3: CASSPLGSDNTDTQYF; DNA: TGTGCCAGCAGCCCTTTGGGTAGCGATAACACAGATACGCAGTATTTT
V: TRBV20-1; J: TRBJ2-7; size: many; D: .; CDR3: CSVRRSNEQYF; DNA: TGCAGTGTACGTAGGTCCAACGAGCAGTACTTC
V: TRBV4-3; J: TRBJ2-2; size: few; D: .; CDR3: CASSQEFRFTNTGELFF; DNA: TGCGCCAGCAGCCAAGAGTTCAGGTTTACGAACACCGGGGAGCTGTTTTTT
V: TRBV18; J: TRBJ2-3; size: many; D: .; CDR3: CASSTITTDTQYF; DNA: TGTGCCAGCTCAACAATTACCACAGATACGCAGTATTTT
V: TRBV12-3/TRBV12-4; J: TRBJ2-1; size: few; D: .; CDR3: CASSRKAEQFF; DNA: TGTGCCAGCAGTCGAAAGGCTGAGCAGTTCTTC
V: TRBV18; J: TRBJ2-5; size: many; D: .; CDR3: CASSPPALQETQYF; DNA: TGTGCCAGCTCACCACCGGCGCTTCAAGAGACCCAGTACTTC
V: TRBV27; J: TRBJ2-7; size: many; D: .; CDR3: CASSLSFLREQYF; DNA: TGTGCCAGCAGTTTATCCTTTTTGCGCGAGCAGTACTTC
V: TRBV29-1; J: TRBJ1-2; size: .; D: .; CDR3: CSGRGLPANYGYTF; DNA: TGCAGCGGAAGAGGGTTACCAGCTAACTATGGCTACACCTTC
V: TRBV7-9; J: TRBJ2-1; size: medium-sized; D: .; CDR3: CASSAGQHSYNEQFF; DNA: TGTGCCAGCAGCGCGGGACAGCACTCCTACAATGAGCAGTTCTTC
V: TRBV2; J: TRBJ2-2; size: many; D: TRBD2; CDR3: CASAEGTSATGELFF; DNA: TGTGCCAGCGCTGAAGGGACTAGCGCTACCGGGGAGCTGTTTTTT
V: TRBV18; J: TRBJ1-3; size: .; D: .; CDR3: CASSPPHRANTIYF; DNA: TGTGCCAGCTCACCCCCTCACAGGGCGAACACCATATATTTT
V: TRBV24-1; J: TRBJ2-3; size: many; D: .; CDR3: CATSDPPTGKDTQYF; DNA: TGTGCCACCAGTGATCCCCCGACCGGGAAGGATACGCAGTATTTT
V: TRBV4-3; J: TRBJ2-1; size: many; D: .; CDR3: CASSQDTQRAGLGQFF; DNA: TGCGCCAGCAGCCAAGATACCCAGCGGGCTGGCCTGGGGCAGTTCTTC
V: TRBV30; J: TRBJ1-2; size: many; D: .; CDR3: CAWSVKGLDGYTF; DNA: TGTGCCTGGAGTGTAAAAGGGTTGGATGGCTACACCTTC
V: TRBV18; J: TRBJ2-5; size: few; D: TRBD2; CDR3: CASSRLAGLQETQYF; DNA: TGTGCCAGCTCAAGGCTAGCGGGGCTCCAAGAGACCCAGTACTTC
V: TRBV7-3; J: TRBJ2-2; size: many; D: .; CDR3: CASSPASTRNTGELFF; DNA: TGTGCCAGCAGCCCCGCCAGCACCAGAAACACCGGGGAGCTGTTTTTT
V: TRBV5-6; J: TRBJ2-3; size: .; D: .; CDR3: CASLRQEGTDTQYF; DNA: TGTGCCAGCCTAAGACAGGAGGGGACAGATACGCAGTATTTT
V: TRBV19; J: TRBJ1-2; size: many; D: TRBD1; CDR3: CASSIEIGQGSGYTF; DNA: TGTGCCAGTAGTATTGAAATCGGACAGGGAAGTGGCTACACCTTC
V: TRBV11-2; J: TRBJ2-7; size: .; D: .; CDR3: CASSFYLGGYEQYF; DNA: TGTGCCAGCAGCTTTTATCTGGGGGGCTACGAGCAGTACTTC
V: TRBV20-1; J: TRBJ1-2; size: many; D: TRBD1; CDR3: CSAGDRDYGYTF; DNA: TGCAGTGCTGGGGACAGGGACTATGGCTACACCTTC